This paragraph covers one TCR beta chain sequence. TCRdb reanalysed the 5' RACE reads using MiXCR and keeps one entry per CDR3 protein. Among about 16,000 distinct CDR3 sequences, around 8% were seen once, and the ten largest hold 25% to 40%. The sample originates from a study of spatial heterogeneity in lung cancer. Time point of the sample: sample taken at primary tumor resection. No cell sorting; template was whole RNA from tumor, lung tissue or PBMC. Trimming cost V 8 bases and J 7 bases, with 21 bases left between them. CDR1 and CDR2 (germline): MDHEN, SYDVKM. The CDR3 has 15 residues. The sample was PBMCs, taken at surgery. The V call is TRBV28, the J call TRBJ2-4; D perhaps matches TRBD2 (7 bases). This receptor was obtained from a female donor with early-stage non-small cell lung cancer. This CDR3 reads CASRRGEGGGNIQYF. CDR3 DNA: TGTGCCAGCCGACGAGGGGAGGGAGGGGGTAACATTCAGTACTTC.